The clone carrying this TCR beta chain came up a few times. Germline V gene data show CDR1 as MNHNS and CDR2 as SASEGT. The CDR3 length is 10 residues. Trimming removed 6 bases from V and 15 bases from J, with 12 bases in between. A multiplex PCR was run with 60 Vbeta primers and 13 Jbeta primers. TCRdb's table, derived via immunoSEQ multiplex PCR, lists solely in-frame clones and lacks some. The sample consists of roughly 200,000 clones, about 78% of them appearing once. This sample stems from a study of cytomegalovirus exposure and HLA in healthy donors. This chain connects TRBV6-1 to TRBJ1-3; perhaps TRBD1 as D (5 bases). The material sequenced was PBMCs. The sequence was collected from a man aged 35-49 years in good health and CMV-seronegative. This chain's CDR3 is CASRPGGGYF. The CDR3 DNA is TGTGCCAGCAGGCCGGGGGGTGGATATTTT.